This TCR beta chain is from a study of chronic HIV infection and antiretroviral therapy. From germline, CDR1 is SQVTM and CDR2 ANQGSEA. The CDR3 is 15 amino acids. Unmatched junction bases numbered 3, after V lost 0 bases and J lost 0 bases. TCRdb independently ran MiXCR on the 5' RACE reads; one entry per CDR3 protein. This table holds 39,000 or so distinct CDR3 sequences, about 7.4% found once. This clonotype was counted at least ten times. The J gene is TRBJ2-5, the V gene TRBV29-1; 8 nucleotides match TRBD1. The sequencing input was peripheral blood. This TCR derives from an adult who had HIV and had not received antiretroviral therapy, or was an uninfected healthy control (not recorded which). This CDR3 reads CSVEDGDRYQETQYF. The CDR3 coding sequence is TGCAGCGTTGAAGATGGGGACAGGTACCAAGAGACCCAGTACTTC.